This T cell receptor beta chain came from a study of cytomegalovirus exposure and HLA in healthy donors. Background on the study: Among the roughly 400 donors who were genotyped, roughly 76% fell in the genetic ancestry cluster that is associated with self-reported Caucasian donors.

13 Jbeta primers and 60 Vbeta primers were used for the PCR. Method: immunoSEQ multiplex PCR; TCRdb's copy keeps in-frame clones and lacks some. The table has 75,000 to 90,000 clones, approximately 80% seen once. Germline CDR1 and CDR2: SGDLS and YYNGEE. V gave up 2 bases and J gave up 7 bases; unmatched junction bases: 12. The CDR3 runs to 17 residues. V usage is TRBV9 and J usage is TRBJ1-6; 7 bases are shared with TRBD1. The sample comprised PBMCs. The receptor's source is a woman between 40 and 50 years old in good health and CMV-seropositive. The CDR3 reads CASSVGTAINLNSPLHF. The CDR3, as DNA: TGTGCCAGCAGCGTTGGGACAGCCATTAACCTAAATTCACCCCTCCACTTT.